This entry describes one TCR beta chain. This sample was taken from a study of T cell responses to AZD1222 COVID-19 vaccine. With V trimmed by 0 bases and J by 10 bases, 11 bases remained unmatched. The CDR3 runs to 15 residues. Germline lookup yields CDR1 GTSNPN and CDR2 SVGIG (reference sequence). Here immunoSEQ multiplex PCR was the method, and the copy in TCRdb shows in-frame clones only, minus some. The data contain approximately 100,000 clones, roughly nine tenths of them singletons. The chain recombines TRBV30 with TRBJ2-1; 8 bases match TRBD2. The TCR comes from an adult who received the AZD1222 COVID-19 vaccine. The material was peripheral blood, obtained 28 days after the second AZD1222 dose. In DNA form, the CDR3 reads TGTGCCTGGAGTGTGCCCAGACTAGCGTTTCGGGAGCAGTTCTTC. Amino acids: CAWSVPRLAFREQFF.